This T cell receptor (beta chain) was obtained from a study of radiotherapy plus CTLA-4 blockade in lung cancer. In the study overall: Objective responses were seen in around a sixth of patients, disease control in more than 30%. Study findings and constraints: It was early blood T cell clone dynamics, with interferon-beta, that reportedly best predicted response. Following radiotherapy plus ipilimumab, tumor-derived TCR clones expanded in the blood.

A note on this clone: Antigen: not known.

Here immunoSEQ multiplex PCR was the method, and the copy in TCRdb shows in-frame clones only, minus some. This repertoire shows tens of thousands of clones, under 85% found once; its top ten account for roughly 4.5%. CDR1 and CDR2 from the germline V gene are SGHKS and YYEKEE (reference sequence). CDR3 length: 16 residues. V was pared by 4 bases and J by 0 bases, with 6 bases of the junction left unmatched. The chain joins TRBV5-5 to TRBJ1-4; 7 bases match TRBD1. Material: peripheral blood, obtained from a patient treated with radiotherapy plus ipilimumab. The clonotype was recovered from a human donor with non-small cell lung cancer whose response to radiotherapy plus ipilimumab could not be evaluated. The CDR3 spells CASSGDRSATNEKLFF. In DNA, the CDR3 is TGTGCCAGCAGCGGGGACAGATCAGCAACTAATGAAAAACTGTTTTTT.